This T cell receptor beta chain was captured in a study of cytomegalovirus exposure and HLA in healthy donors. Across the whole study: Inside one of the first data releases sat about 91 million unique TCRs taken from HLA-typed donors.

Study-level results: Accurate prediction of HLA-A and HLA-B alleles (for most subjects) was reportedly achieved from TCR beta sequences. A cluster of highly shared sequence variants was likely a sequencing artifact. The authors enumerated 164 TCR beta chains as linked to cytomegalovirus.

CDR1 SGHTA and CDR2 FQGNSA come from the germline V gene. Trimming left V 3 bases short and J 4 bases short, with 4 bases between. The CDR3 runs 12 residues. About this clone itself: Its target is unknown. The same CDR3 can be traced to other DNA sequences in this sample.

Primers for the PCR totalled 60 Vbeta and 13 Jbeta. Data came from immunoSEQ multiplex PCR; TCRdb stores just in-frame clones and leaves some out. The data contain nearly 200,000 clones, about 77% of them singletons. Sequenced material: PBMCs. This receptor was taken from a woman aged 25 to 45 in good health and CMV-seropositive. The rearrangement uses TRBV7-2 and TRBJ1-5; D remains unclear. CDR3 residues: CASSFLNQPQHF. CDR3 nucleotide sequence: TGTGCCAGCAGCTTTCTGAATCAGCCCCAGCATTTT. Full variable domain (rest looked up from reference TRBV7-2 and TRBJ1-5): GAGVSQSPSNKVTEKGKDVELRCDPISGHTALYWYRQSLGQGLEFLIYFQGNSAPDKSGLPSDRFSAERTGGSVSTLTIQRTQQEDSAVYLCASSFLNQPQHFGDGTRLSIL.